The clone carrying this TCR beta chain has only one observation. This sample was taken from a study of control samples from healthy donors and cancer patients. Generated by immunoSEQ multiplex PCR, the TCRdb table keeps only in-frame clones and is missing some. The sample carries some 410,000 clones, about 93% recorded once. Per germline, CDR1 SGHKS and CDR2 YYEKEE (reference sequence). Trimming removed 4 bases from V and 0 bases from J; junction bases left unmatched: 2. The CDR3 runs 15 residues. The sequenced sample consisted of PBMCs. The clonotype originates from a man in his forties or fifties with head and neck cancer. V usage is TRBV5-5 and J usage is TRBJ2-1; TRBD1 matches 9 bases. Here the CDR3 DNA reads TGTGCCAGCAGCGGGACAGGGTTCTCCTACAATGAGCAGTTCTTC. Encoded protein: CASSGTGFSYNEQFF.